These T cell receptor beta chains were read from a single sample in a study of blood T cells in healthy people across ages. TCRdb called the 5' RACE reads again in MiXCR, with one record for every CDR3 protein. The sample consists of 800,000 to 950,000 distinct CDR3 sequences, about 28% of them appearing once. These data also formed part of another study, on T cells of mothers and their children.

The sample was blood. The receptors derive from a woman aged 40 to 50 in good health. The CDR3 runs from the conserved cysteine through the conserved F or W. Fields, in order: clone size, V gene, J gene, D gene, CDR3 DNA, CDR3 protein. A D gene is named only where the DNA matches it firmly. The size of a clone is reported for some rows only, either as once, few or many, or as a class for expanded clones.

>.|TRBV20-1|TRBJ1-1|TRBD1
TGCAGTGCTGGACAGGGGGCGGCTGAAGCTTTCTTT
CSAGQGAAEAFF
>many|TRBV27|TRBJ2-7|TRBD1
TGTGCCAGCAGTCCGACGACAGGGGGCTACGAGCAGTACTTC
CASSPTTGGYEQYF
>.|TRBV6-6|TRBJ2-3|TRBD2
TGTGCCAGCAGTTCTCACCGTGCCCGGGGGGGCACAGATACGCAGTATTTT
CASSSHRARGGTDTQYF
>.|TRBV7-9|TRBJ2-1|.
TGTGCCAGCAGCGAAACCGGGACTGGCAACCCCTACAATGAGCAGTTCTTC
CASSETGTGNPYNEQFF
>.|TRBV9|TRBJ2-3|TRBD2
TGTGCCAGCTCTCTTAGCGGGGGTAACACAGATACGCAGTATTTT
CASSLSGGNTDTQYF
>.|TRBV7-9|TRBJ1-6|.
TGTGCCCCTGGGTTACAGGGATCAAGCTCCTATAATTCACCCCTCCACTTT
CAPGLQGSSSYNSPLHF
>.|TRBV30|TRBJ2-2|.
TGTGCCTGGAGTGCCCACTCGGGGGTTGGGGAGCTGTTTTTT
CAWSAHSGVGELFF
>few|TRBV28|TRBJ2-3|TRBD2
TGTGCCAGCACCTGGGGGGGGGGCACAGATACGCAGTATTTT
CASTWGGGTDTQYF
>.|TRBV7-9|TRBJ1-2|.
TGTGCCAGCAGCGCCGGGAGAGAAGTGAATCGCTACACCTTC
CASSAGREVNRYTF
>many|TRBV27|TRBJ2-7|TRBD1
TGTGCCAGCAGGTGGGACAGGGACCACGAGCAGTACTTC
CASRWDRDHEQYF
>few|TRBV28|TRBJ2-7|TRBD2
TGTGCCAGCAGTTTAGCAGAGCGGGGGATCCTCTTCTACGAGCAGTACTTC
CASSLAERGILFYEQYF
>.|TRBV7-2|TRBJ2-3|.
TGTGCCAGCAGCTGGGGAAGCTACACAGATACGCAGTATTTT
CASSWGSYTDTQYF
>.|TRBV5-5|TRBJ1-2|TRBD1
TGTGCCAGCAACTGGGGACAGGGAGGTAACTATGGCTACACCTTC
CASNWGQGGNYGYTF
>few|TRBV28|TRBJ1-4|TRBD1
TGTGCCAGCAGTGGTAACAGGGGGGCGCAAAAACTGTTTTTT
CASSGNRGAQKLFF